This entry concerns a single T cell receptor beta chain. The CDR3 covers 14 residues. Trimming removed 3 bases at V and 4 bases at J, with 10 bases between. Germline V gene data show CDR1 as MNHNS and CDR2 as SASEGT. This sample is part of a study of blood T cell repertoires in COVID-19. Per the original data handling: Scientists estimated how many nucleated cells there were by amplifying reference gene primers. TCRdb's table, derived via immunoSEQ multiplex PCR, lists solely in-frame clones and lacks some. The V and J calls and clone size were taken over from that table, and D and trimming were inferred from the DNA. This table holds around 150,000 clones, approximately 93% found once.

The chain joins TRBV6-1 to TRBJ2-1, with D tentatively TRBD1 (7 bases). Sequencing used peripheral blood. The receptor's source is a woman in her fifties or sixties with COVID-19, enrolled during active disease. CDR3 nucleotides: TGTGCCAGCAGTGAGACAGGGAGGTACAATGAGCAGTTCTTC. Its translation: CASSETGRYNEQFF.